Here is one T cell receptor (beta chain) with its context. What it binds is not known. This sample stems from a study of cytomegalovirus exposure and HLA in healthy donors. The germline CDR1 and CDR2 sequences are DFQATT and SNEGSKA (reference sequence). The length of the CDR3 is 11 residues. V was clipped by 5 bases and J by 9 bases; unmatched bases: 4. Study-level results: Data from an earlier analysis indicated that most TCR beta V segments were productive either about 87% or about 30% of the time. As a later analysis revealed, the rate of TCR association differed by HLA locus, with DRB1 most and HLA-C fewest.

The PCR was carried out with 60 Vbeta primers and 13 Jbeta primers. The method was immunoSEQ multiplex PCR; TCRdb's version includes in-frame clones alone and lacks a portion of them. This repertoire shows 200,000 or so clones, around four fifths found once; its top ten account for around 6.3%. This sequence joins TRBV20-1 and TRBJ1-2; 9 nucleotides match TRBD1. Sequences were obtained from PBMCs. The origin of this receptor is a woman aged 45 to 65 in good health and CMV-seropositive. The CDR3, as DNA: TGCAGTGCTTCCGGACAGGGGAGCTACACCTTC. This sequence encodes CSASGQGSYTF.